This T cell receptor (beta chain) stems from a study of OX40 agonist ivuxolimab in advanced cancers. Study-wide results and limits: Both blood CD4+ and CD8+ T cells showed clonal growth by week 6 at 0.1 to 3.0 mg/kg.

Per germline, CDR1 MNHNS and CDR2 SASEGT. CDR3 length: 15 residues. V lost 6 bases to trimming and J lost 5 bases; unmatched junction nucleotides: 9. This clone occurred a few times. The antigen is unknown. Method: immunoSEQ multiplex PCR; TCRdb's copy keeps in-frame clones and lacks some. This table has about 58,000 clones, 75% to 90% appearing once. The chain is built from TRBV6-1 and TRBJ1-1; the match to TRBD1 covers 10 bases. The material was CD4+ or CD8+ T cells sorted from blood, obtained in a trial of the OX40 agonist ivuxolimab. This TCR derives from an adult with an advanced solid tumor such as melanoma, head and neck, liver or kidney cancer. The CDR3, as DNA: TGTGCCAGCAGATTAGCGACAGGGGGCGGAACTGAAGCTTTCTTT. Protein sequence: CASRLATGGGTEAFF.